These 13 T cell receptor beta chains were sequenced from one sample in a study of blood T cell repertoires in COVID-19. Sequencing was performed with immunoSEQ multiplex PCR; in TCRdb, only in-frame clones are kept and a portion is missing. The sample records about 100,000 clones, 75% to 85% being singletons. Sequencing used peripheral blood. The receptors were sampled from a woman of 80 years or more with active or convalescent COVID-19.

The V gene is TRBV2, the J gene TRBJ2-4; 10 bases line up with TRBD2. The CDR3 is 14 residues long. Germline V CDR1 and CDR2: SNHLY, FYNNEI. Losses at the gene ends were 0 bases for V and 14 bases for J; bases not matched to a gene: 7. The CDR3 nucleotides are TGTGCCAGCAGTGAAGCGCGGGCTAGCGGGAGAAAGTACTTC. Translation gives CASSEARASGRKYF.

This clone has a single count. The chain combines TRBV18 with TRBJ2-1, with TRBD2 matching over 8 bases. The V gene's germline CDR1 is KGHSH and CDR2 LQKENI. This CDR3 has 14 amino acids. Trimming removed 5 bases from V and 5 bases from J; junction bases left unmatched: 5. This chain's CDR3 is CASSTTLADNEQFF. The DNA for the CDR3 is TGTGCCAGCTCAACAACACTAGCGGACAATGAGCAGTTCTTC.

The chain carries TRBV7-2 and TRBJ2-1, with D possibly being TRBD1 (6 bases). V lost 2 bases to trimming and J lost 12 bases, with 11 bases between them. The CDR3 length is 12 residues. Germline CDR1 is SGHTA and CDR2 is FQGNSA. The CDR3 sequence: CASSLTLGGQFF. The CDR3 coding sequence is TGTGCCAGCAGCTTAACCTTAGGGGGGCAGTTCTTC.

The chain has TRBV7-2 and TRBJ2-3; D is unclear. The V end was cut by 5 bases, the J end by 2 bases, with 8 bases between. Germline values: CDR1 SGHTA, CDR2 FQGNSA. The CDR3 is made up of 13 amino acids. This chain's CDR3 is CASSPGLTDTQYF. DNA of the CDR3: TGTGCCAGCAGCCCAGGCCTCACAGATACGCAGTATTTT.

The chain couples TRBV6-2 or TRBV6-3 to TRBJ2-3; tentatively, D is TRBD1 (6 bases). The V and J ends lost 5 bases and 4 bases respectively, with 13 bases between them. Germline assignment: CDR1 MNHEY and CDR2 SVGEGT. CDR3 length: 14 amino acids. The CDR3 DNA reads TGTGCCAGCAGTCCACAGGGATTTGCAGATACGCAGTATTTT. It specifies CASSPQGFADTQYF.

This clone was seen only a few times. The V call is TRBV18, the J call TRBJ2-7, with D perhaps matching TRBD1 (5 bases). The CDR3 has 13 residues. Trimming pared 3 bases from V and 6 bases from J, leaving 12 bases between. The V gene's germline CDR1 is KGHSH and CDR2 LQKENI. DNA of the CDR3: TGTGCCAGCTCACCTGGCCCTGACAGCGAGCAGTACTTC. Its protein is CASSPGPDSEQYF.

The CDR3 sequence is CASSQDRGIYEQYF. In DNA form, the CDR3 reads TGTGCCAGCTCTCAGGACAGGGGTATCTACGAGCAGTACTTC. This chain uses TRBV18 with TRBJ2-7; 9 bases agree with TRBD1. The CDR3 contains 14 residues. CDR1 and CDR2 from the germline V gene are KGHSH and LQKENI. V gave up 6 bases and J gave up 3 bases; unmatched junction bases: 6.

The rearrangement uses TRBV2 and TRBJ1-6, with D perhaps TRBD1 (5 bases). The V end was cut by 6 bases, the J end by 10 bases, with 19 bases between. CDR1 is SNHLY, CDR2 FYNNEI, per germline. The CDR3 totals 15 residues. This chain's CDR3 is CASRTDQWEGSPLHF. Here the CDR3 DNA reads TGTGCCAGCAGAACGGACCAATGGGAGGGGTCACCCCTCCACTTT.

The V call is TRBV4-1, the J call TRBJ1-1; 10 bases match TRBD1. This CDR3 is built from 17 residues. Trimming at V came to 1 base and at J to 4 bases, leaving 9 bases not matched to a gene. Germline CDR1 MGHRA, CDR2 YSYEKL. This chain's CDR3 is CASSQGQGARKSTEAFF. The CDR3 bases are TGCGCCAGCAGCCAAGGACAGGGGGCGAGGAAGAGCACTGAAGCTTTCTTT.

The genes are TRBV5-6 and TRBJ2-1; 7 bases agree with TRBD1. There are 14 residues in the CDR3. Trimming took 6 bases from V and 4 from J; bases not matched to a gene: 7. Germline V gene lookup returns CDR1 SGHDT and CDR2 YYEEEE. The CDR3 spells CASIGQGEYNEQFF. The CDR3 nucleotides read TGTGCCAGCATCGGCCAGGGGGAATACAATGAGCAGTTCTTC.

Here the CDR3 reads CASSPGLAEYEQYF. As DNA, the CDR3 is TGTGCCAGCTCACCGGGACTAGCAGAATACGAGCAGTACTTC. The genes are TRBV18 and TRBJ2-7, with 9 bases that match TRBD2. CDR3 length: 14 residues. The V segment lost 3 bases and the J segment 4 bases; nucleotides outside the gene matches: 4. Looked up from germline, CDR1 is KGHSH and CDR2 is LQKENI. The full variable domain, rest sourced from reference TRBV18 and TRBJ2-7, is NAGVMQNPRHLVRRRGQEARLRCSPMKGHSHVYWYRQLPEEGLKFMVYLQKENIIDESGMPKERFSAEFPKEGPSILRIQQVVRGDSAAYFCASSPGLAEYEQYFGPGTRLTVT.

J is TRBJ1-5 and V is TRBV7-2, with 8 bases matching TRBD1. V was clipped by 5 bases and J by 7 bases; unmatched bases: 4. CDR1 and CDR2 (germline): SGHTA, FQGNSA. This CDR3 contains 13 residues. The CDR3 loop reads CASSTQGAQPQHF. The CDR3 coding sequence is TGTGCCAGCAGCACTCAGGGGGCCCAGCCCCAGCATTTT.

There are a few counts of this clone. V and J are TRBV4-2 and TRBJ2-7; 11 bases are shared with TRBD2. Per germline, CDR1 LGHNA and CDR2 YNFKEQ. The CDR3 spans 16 residues. The trim removed 0 bases at V and 1 base at J, leaving 2 bases unmatched. The CDR3 loop reads CASSQEGLADSYEQYF. In DNA form, the CDR3 reads TGTGCCAGCAGCCAAGAGGGACTAGCGGATTCCTACGAGCAGTACTTC.